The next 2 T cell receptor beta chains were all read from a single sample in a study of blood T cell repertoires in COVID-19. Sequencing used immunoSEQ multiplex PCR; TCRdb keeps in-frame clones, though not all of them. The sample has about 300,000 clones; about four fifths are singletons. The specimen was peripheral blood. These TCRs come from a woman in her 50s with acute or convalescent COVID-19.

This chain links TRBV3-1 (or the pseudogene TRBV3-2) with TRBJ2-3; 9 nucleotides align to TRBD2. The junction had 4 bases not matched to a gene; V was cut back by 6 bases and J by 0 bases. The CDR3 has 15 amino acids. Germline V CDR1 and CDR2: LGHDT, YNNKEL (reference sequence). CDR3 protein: CASSQRGESTDTQYF. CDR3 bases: TGTGCCAGCAGTCAGCGGGGGGAGAGCACAGATACGCAGTATTTT.

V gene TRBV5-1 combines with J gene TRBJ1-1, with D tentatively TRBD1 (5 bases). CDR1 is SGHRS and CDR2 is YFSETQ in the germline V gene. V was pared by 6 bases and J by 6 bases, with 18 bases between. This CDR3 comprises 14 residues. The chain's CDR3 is CASNPNQGSSEAFF. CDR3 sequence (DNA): TGCGCCAGCAACCCGAATCAGGGAAGTTCTGAAGCTTTCTTT.